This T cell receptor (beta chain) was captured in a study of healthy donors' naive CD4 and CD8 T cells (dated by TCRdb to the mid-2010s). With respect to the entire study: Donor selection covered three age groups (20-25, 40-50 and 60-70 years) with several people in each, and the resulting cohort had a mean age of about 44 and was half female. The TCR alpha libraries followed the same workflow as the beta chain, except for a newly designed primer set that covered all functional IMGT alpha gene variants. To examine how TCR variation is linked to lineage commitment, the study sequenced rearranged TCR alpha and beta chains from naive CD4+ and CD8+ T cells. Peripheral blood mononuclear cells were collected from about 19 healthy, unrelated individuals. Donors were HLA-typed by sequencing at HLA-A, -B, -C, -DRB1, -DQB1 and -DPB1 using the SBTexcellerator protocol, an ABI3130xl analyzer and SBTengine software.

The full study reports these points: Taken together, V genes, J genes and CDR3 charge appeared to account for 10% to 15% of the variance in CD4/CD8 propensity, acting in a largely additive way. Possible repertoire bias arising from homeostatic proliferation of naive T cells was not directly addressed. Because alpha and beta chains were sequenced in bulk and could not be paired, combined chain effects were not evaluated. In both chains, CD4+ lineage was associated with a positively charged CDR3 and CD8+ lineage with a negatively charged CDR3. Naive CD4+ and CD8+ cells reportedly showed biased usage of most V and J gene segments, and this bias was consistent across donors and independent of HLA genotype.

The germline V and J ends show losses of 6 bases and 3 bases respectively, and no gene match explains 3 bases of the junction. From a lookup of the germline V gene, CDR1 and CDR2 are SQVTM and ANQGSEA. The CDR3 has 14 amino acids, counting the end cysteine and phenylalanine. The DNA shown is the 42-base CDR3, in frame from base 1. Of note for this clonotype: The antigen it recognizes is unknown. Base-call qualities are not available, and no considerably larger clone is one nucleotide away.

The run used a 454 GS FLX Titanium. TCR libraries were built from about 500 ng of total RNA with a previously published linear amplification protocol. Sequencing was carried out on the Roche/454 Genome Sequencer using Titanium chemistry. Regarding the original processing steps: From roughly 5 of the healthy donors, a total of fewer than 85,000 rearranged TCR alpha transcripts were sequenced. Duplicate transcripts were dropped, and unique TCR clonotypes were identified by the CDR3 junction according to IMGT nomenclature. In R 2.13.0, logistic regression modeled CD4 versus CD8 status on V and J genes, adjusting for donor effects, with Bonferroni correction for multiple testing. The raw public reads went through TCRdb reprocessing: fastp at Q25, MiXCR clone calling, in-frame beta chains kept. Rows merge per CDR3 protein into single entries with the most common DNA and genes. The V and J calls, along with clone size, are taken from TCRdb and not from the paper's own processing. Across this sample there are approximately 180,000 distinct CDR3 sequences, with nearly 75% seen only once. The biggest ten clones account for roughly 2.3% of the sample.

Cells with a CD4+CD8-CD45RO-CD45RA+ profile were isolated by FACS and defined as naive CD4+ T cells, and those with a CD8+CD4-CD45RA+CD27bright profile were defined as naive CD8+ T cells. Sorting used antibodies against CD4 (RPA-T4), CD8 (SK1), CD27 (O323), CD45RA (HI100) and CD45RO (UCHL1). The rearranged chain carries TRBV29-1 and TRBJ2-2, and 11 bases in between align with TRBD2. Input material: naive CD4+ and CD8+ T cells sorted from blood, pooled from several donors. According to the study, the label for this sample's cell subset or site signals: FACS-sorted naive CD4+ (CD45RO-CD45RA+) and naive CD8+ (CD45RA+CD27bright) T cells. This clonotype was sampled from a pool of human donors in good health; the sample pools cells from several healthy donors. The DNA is TGCAGCGTCAGACTAGCGGGATACACCGGGGAGCTGTTTTTT. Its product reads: CSVRLAGYTGELFF.